These T cell receptor beta chains were read from a single sample in a study of CD8+CD57+ T cells in acquired aplastic anemia. TCRdb re-called the reads through MiXCR, storing one row per CDR3 protein. The sample has about 160,000 distinct CDR3 sequences; 70% to 75% are singletons. Sequencing was carried out using sorted CD4+, CD8+, or CD8+CD57+ T cells (not recorded which) from PBMCs. These receptors all come from a human donor with aplastic anemia. Both conserved end residues are part of each CDR3. Fields, in order: V gene, D gene, CDR3 length, clone size, J gene, CDR3 protein, CDR3 DNA. The D gene is left open where the match is weak. Some rows mark clone size as missing; the rest say once, few, many or name a class of expanded clone.

TRBV7-2	.	14	few	TRBJ2-5	CASSPRRIGETQYF	TGTGCCAGCAGCCCCCGACGGATCGGGGAGACCCAGTACTTC
TRBV5-4	.	14	.	TRBJ1-6	CASSPGWGGSPLHF	TGTGCCAGCAGCCCGGGGTGGGGTGGTTCACCCCTCCACTTT
TRBV9	.	14	.	TRBJ2-3	CASSVVGTTDTQYF	TGTGCCAGCAGCGTAGTAGGCACCACAGATACGCAGTATTTT
TRBV9	TRBD2	20	.	TRBJ2-3	CASSAKPGLAGRDATDTQYF	TGTGCCAGCAGCGCGAAACCGGGACTAGCGGGGAGGGATGCCACAGATACGCAGTATTTT
TRBV6-4	.	15	.	TRBJ1-4	CASRPGSTTNEKLFF	TGTGCCAGCAGACCCGGGTCGACAACTAATGAAAAACTGTTTTTT
TRBV11-2	.	17	many	TRBJ2-2	CASSLDRDGSGSGELFF	TGTGCCAGCAGCTTAGATCGAGACGGGTCCGGGTCCGGGGAGCTGTTTTTT
TRBV5-1	TRBD1	15	.	TRBJ2-1	CASSLDRGRANEQFF	TGCGCCAGCAGCTTGGACAGGGGGCGCGCGAATGAGCAGTTCTTC
TRBV14	.	16	many	TRBJ1-3	CASSRARGSSGNTIYF	TGTGCCAGCAGCCGCGCCCGAGGTAGCTCTGGAAACACCATATATTTT
TRBV2	TRBD1	13	few	TRBJ1-4	CASRPGQGGKLFF	TGTGCCAGCAGGCCGGGACAGGGAGGTAAACTGTTTTTT
TRBV5-1	.	13	.	TRBJ1-2	CASGNSGTKDYTF	TGCGCCAGCGGCAACTCCGGGACAAAAGACTACACCTTC